The clone carrying this T cell receptor (beta chain) was seen just once. This CDR3 comprises 18 residues. With V trimmed by 3 bases and J by 5 bases, 13 bases remained unmatched. Germline V gene sequence: CDR1 MGHRA, CDR2 YSYEKL. An input of 0.5 to 1 ug of RNA was subjected to reverse transcription using random hexamers. From the immunoSEQ multiplex PCR reads, TCRdb called clonotypes with MiXCR, one entry per CDR3 protein. This table has some 260,000 distinct CDR3 sequences, 90% to 95% appearing once. The sample comes from a study of CD8 T cells in Susac syndrome. Sequencing of TCR beta, carried out with a high-throughput approach, was applied to CD8+ and CD4+ T cells from the blood.

Sequenced input: CD4+ T cells from PBMCs. V and J are TRBV4-1 and TRBJ1-1; 12 positions match TRBD1. The receptor comes from a human donor with multiple sclerosis. The CDR3 DNA sequence: TGCGCCAGCAGCCAGAATCGTCGGGACAGGGGGCGGCGGACTGAAGCTTTCTTT. Residues: CASSQNRRDRGRRTEAFF.